The 25 T cell receptor beta chains below all came from one sample that was sequenced in a study of T cells after yellow fever vaccination. Via MiXCR, TCRdb re-called the 5' RACE reads, giving one row per CDR3 protein. The repertoire holds some 260,000 distinct CDR3 sequences, with around 5.3% as singletons. Here the sequenced sample was CD4+ T cells sorted from PBMCs, taken on the day of the yellow fever booster vaccination. Every receptor here comes from a man between 18 and 29 years old who received the YFV17D yellow fever vaccine.

The chain uses TRBV29-1 and TRBJ2-1; TRBD1 aligns across 7 bases. The CDR3 sequence is 11 residues long. Trimming took 3 bases from V and 7 from J; bases not matched to a gene: 0. Looked up from germline, CDR1 is SQVTM and CDR2 is ANQGSEA. CDR3 nucleotide sequence: TGCAGCGTTGACAGGGGGAATGAGCAGTTCTTC. This translates into CSVDRGNEQFF.

At least ten counts were recorded for this clonotype. CDR3 DNA: TGCGCCAGCAGCCAAGCGCTGGCGGCCTACGAGCAGTACTTC. As protein: CASSQALAAYEQYF. V usage is TRBV4-3 and J usage is TRBJ2-7; unclear D gene. This CDR3 spans 14 amino acids. V shed 1 base and J shed 2 bases, with 9 bases lying between them. Germline CDR1 reads LGHNA; CDR2 reads YSLEER.

In this sample, this clonotype turned up many times. The gene calls are TRBV29-1 and TRBJ1-2, with TRBD1 as a possible D gene (6 bases). The CDR3 has 12 amino acids. Germline V lookup: CDR1 SQVTM, CDR2 ANQGSEA. Trimming stripped 5 bases from V and 6 bases from J, with 13 bases between. The CDR3 DNA reads as TGCAGCGTTCTCACAGGGTGGAATGGCTACACCTTC. It is translated as CSVLTGWNGYTF.

This chain joins TRBV5-1 and TRBJ2-2; a weak D match, TRBD2 (5 bases). This CDR3 comprises 15 residues. The ends were cut back, 5 bases at V and 2 bases at J, with 13 bases in the middle. The germline V gene has CDR1 SGHRS and CDR2 YFSETQ. CDR3: CASRLSLANTGELFF. Written as DNA, the CDR3 is TGCGCCAGCAGACTCTCGCTAGCTAACACCGGGGAGCTGTTTTTT.

This clonotype was observed many times. The chain is built from TRBV29-1 and TRBJ2-5; D remains ambiguous. The CDR3 runs to 13 residues. Between the trimmed V and J ends, which lost 5 bases and 1 base, there was a span of 11 bases. The V gene's germline CDR1 is SQVTM and CDR2 ANQGSEA. CDR3 bases: TGCAGCGTTTCCCCGACTGGCCAAGAGACCCAGTACTTC. This gives the protein CSVSPTGQETQYF.

This clonotype was counted between two and nine times. The chain combines TRBV20-1 with TRBJ1-5; D gene unclear. Germline assignment: CDR1 DFQATT and CDR2 SNEGSKA (reference sequence). V was trimmed by 6 bases and J by 3 bases, leaving 12 bases between them. The CDR3 consists of 13 residues. The CDR3 sequence is CSALRSPNQPQHF. DNA for the CDR3: TGCAGTGCCCTCAGGTCCCCCAATCAGCCCCAGCATTTT.

This clonotype was counted many times. J is TRBJ1-1 and V is TRBV11-2; D gene unclear. CDR1 and CDR2 (germline): SGHAT, FQNNGV. Trimming shortened V by 0 bases and J by 1 base, and 12 bases separated the two germline ends. This CDR3 has 16 residues. DNA for the CDR3: TGTGCCAGCAGCTTAGAATGGCGCCTAAAGAACACTGAAGCTTTCTTT. Translating gives CASSLEWRLKNTEAFF. Looking up the rest from reference TRBV11-2 and TRBJ1-1 gives the full variable domain: EAGVAQSPRYKIIEKRQSVAFWCNPISGHATLYWYQQILGQGPKLLIQFQNNGVVDDSQLPKDRFSAERLKGVDSTLKIQPAKLEDSAVYLCASSLEWRLKNTEAFFGQGTRLTVV.

V is TRBV20-1 and J is TRBJ2-2, with 10 bases that match TRBD2. Germline CDR1 reads DFQATT; CDR2 reads SNEGSKA (reference sequence). The junction had 1 base not matched to a gene; V was cut back by 5 bases and J by 1 base. The CDR3 spans 14 residues. The DNA of the CDR3 is TGCAGTGCTGTAGCGGGGGGGAACACCGGGGAGCTGTTTTTT. Its translation: CSAVAGGNTGELFF.

This clonotype was seen only a few times. The chain joins TRBV11-1 to TRBJ2-5; tentatively, D is TRBD1 (5 bases). The CDR3 has 16 residues. The V end was cut by 0 bases, the J end by 5 bases, with 16 bases between. CDR1 and CDR2 (germline): SGHAT, FQDESV (reference sequence). This CDR3 is CASSLAPPEQVETQYF. CDR3 bases: TGTGCCAGCAGCTTAGCCCCCCCAGAACAGGTGGAGACCCAGTACTTC.

This clonotype appeared many times. The J gene is TRBJ1-5, the V gene TRBV10-3; 7 bases map to TRBD1. Germline CDR1 ENHRY, CDR2 SYGVKD. The CDR3 is 15 residues long. The V gene end was trimmed by 3 bases and the J gene end by 4 bases; junction bases not matched to a gene: 6. The chain's CDR3 is CAISEPGTDNQPQHF. The CDR3 coding sequence is TGTGCCATCAGTGAACCCGGGACAGATAATCAGCCCCAGCATTTT.

This clonotype was detected ten times or more. The chain employs TRBV12-5 and TRBJ2-7; 7 bases are shared with TRBD1. V was pared by 2 bases and J by 4 bases, with 11 bases of the junction left unmatched. The CDR3 sequence is 16 residues long. The germline V gene encodes CDR1 LGHNT and CDR2 FRNRAP. The CDR3: CASGLPTHRGRYEQYF. DNA of the CDR3: TGTGCTAGTGGTTTGCCAACCCACAGGGGACGGTACGAGCAGTACTTC.

This clonotype was detected ten times or more. The chain carries TRBV5-1 and TRBJ2-7; D is unclear. This CDR3 is built from 14 residues. Germline-derived CDR1 and CDR2 are SGHRS and YFSETQ. Deletions cut 0 bases from V and 5 bases from J, with 12 bases between. The CDR3 here is CASSLDWSYDEQYF. CDR3 sequence (DNA): TGCGCCAGCAGCTTGGACTGGAGCTATGACGAGCAGTACTTC.

This clonotype was seen once. This chain uses TRBV11-1 with TRBJ1-2; D not resolved. The V end was cut by 4 bases, the J end by 8 bases, with 14 bases between. Germline V gene lookup returns CDR1 SGHAT and CDR2 FQDESV (reference sequence). There are 13 residues in the CDR3. CDR3 amino acids: CASSYLMALGYTF. The CDR3 DNA reads TGTGCCAGCAGCTACCTTATGGCGCTGGGCTACACCTTC.

This clonotype was counted a few times. The chain employs TRBV9 and TRBJ1-4; a weak D match, TRBD1 (5 bases). Germline V gene sequence: CDR1 SGDLS, CDR2 YYNGEE. The V gene lost 3 bases and the J gene lost 8 bases, with 11 bases spanning the gap. The CDR3 spans 13 residues. CDR3 residues: CASSADRGEKLFF. CDR3 coding DNA: TGTGCCAGCAGCGCGGACCGGGGGGAAAAACTGTTTTTT.

The V call is TRBV28, the J call TRBJ2-5; 8 nucleotides agree with TRBD1. Germline V gene sequence: CDR1 MDHEN, CDR2 SYDVKM. The CDR3 has 14 residues. Trimming at V came to 5 bases and at J to 9 bases, leaving 11 bases not matched to a gene. The CDR3 sequence: CASSPTGAREAQYF. In DNA form, the CDR3 reads TGTGCCAGCAGTCCGACAGGGGCCCGTGAGGCCCAGTACTTC. Using reference TRBV28 and TRBJ2-5 for the parts outside the CDR3, the full variable domain is DVKVTQSSRYLVKRTGEKVFLECVQDMDHENMFWYRQDPGLGLRLIYFSYDVKMKEKGDIPEGYSVSREKKERFSLILESASTNQTSMYLCASSPTGAREAQYFGPGTRLLVL.

The rearrangement joins TRBV7-2 to TRBJ1-2; D is uncertain. This CDR3 contains 13 residues. V was cut by 5 bases and J by 7 bases, with 14 bases left in between. CDR1 is SGHTA and CDR2 is FQGNSA in the germline V gene. The CDR3 bases are TGTGCCAGCAGCCCCAGTGCCGGGTCTGGCTACACCTTC. This sequence encodes CASSPSAGSGYTF.

The rearrangement links TRBV4-3 to TRBJ2-4; 10 bases line up with TRBD1. Germline V gives CDR1 LGHNA, CDR2 YSLEER. Unmatched junction bases numbered 5, after V lost 2 bases and J lost 1 base. The CDR3 loop spans 17 amino acids. The CDR3 here is CASSQSTGGSAKNIQYF. CDR3 nucleotide sequence: TGCGCCAGCAGCCAATCGACAGGGGGCTCTGCCAAAAACATTCAGTACTTC.

This clonotype came up a few times. The chain carries TRBV19 and TRBJ2-5; 8 nucleotides line up with TRBD1. Germline lookup yields CDR1 LNHDA and CDR2 SQIVND (reference sequence). The junction had 5 bases not matched to a gene; V was cut back by 2 bases and J by 6 bases. CDR3 size: 14 residues. In DNA, the CDR3 is TGTGCCAGTAGTATACTGGCAGGGGGCAAGACCCAGTACTTC. Protein sequence: CASSILAGGKTQYF.

The chain joins TRBV20-1 to TRBJ1-2, with D perhaps TRBD1 (5 bases). CDR3 length equals 13 residues. Germline-derived CDR1 and CDR2 are DFQATT and SNEGSKA (reference sequence). The V end was cut by 4 bases, the J end by 0 bases, with 9 bases between. This CDR3 reads CSATDTTNYGYTF. CDR3 coding DNA: TGCAGTGCTACGGACACGACTAACTATGGCTACACCTTC.

A few counts support this clonotype. This chain connects TRBV4-1 to TRBJ1-2, with 7 bases lining up with TRBD1. V lost 6 bases to trimming and J lost 1 base; unmatched junction nucleotides: 17. Germline loops: CDR1 MGHRA, CDR2 YSYEKL. The CDR3 is made up of 18 amino acids. The DNA of the CDR3 is TGCGCCAGCAGGCCCGTTCGAACTACAGGGGATTTTAACTATGGCTACACCTTC. Translated: CASRPVRTTGDFNYGYTF.

This clonotype turned up a few times. The chain uses TRBV18 and TRBJ1-4, with 10 bases that match TRBD1. CDR1 is KGHSH, CDR2 LQKENI, per germline. J lost 8 bases, V lost 2 bases, and 5 bases had no gene match. The CDR3 is 15 amino acids. In DNA form, the CDR3 reads TGTGCCAGCTCACCAAGGGACAGGGGTTGGGAAAAACTGTTTTTT. It yields the protein CASSPRDRGWEKLFF.

This chain links TRBV5-1 with TRBJ1-1; 9 nucleotides agree with TRBD1. V lost 4 bases and J lost 6; bases outside the gene matches: 7. The CDR3 is made up of 14 amino acids. Germline loops: CDR1 SGHRS, CDR2 YFSETQ. The CDR3 DNA follows: TGCGCCAGCAGCATAACAGGGGGCGGCTCTGAAGCTTTCTTT. Translation gives CASSITGGGSEAFF.

In its sample, this clonotype was seen many times. The chain joins TRBV19 to TRBJ2-7; 7 positions agree with TRBD1. Germline CDR1 reads LNHDA; CDR2 reads SQIVND (reference sequence). The CDR3 runs 15 residues. Trimming took 5 bases from V and 0 from J; bases not matched to a gene: 7. This chain's CDR3 is CASSWGTDSSYEQYF. In DNA, the CDR3 is TGTGCCAGTAGTTGGGGGACAGATAGCTCCTACGAGCAGTACTTC.

This clonotype was detected many times. Here the CDR3 DNA reads TGTGCCACCGGGGACCGCAGCTCCTACAATGAGCAGTTCTTC. This codes for CATGDRSSYNEQFF. This chain joins TRBV24-1 and TRBJ2-1; D assignment may be TRBD1 or TRBD2 (5 bases each). Germline values: CDR1 KGHDR, CDR2 SFDVKD. The ends were cut back, 9 bases at V and 0 bases at J, with 11 bases in the middle. The CDR3 is 14 residues long.

This chain uses TRBV6-4 with TRBJ2-1, with TRBD2 matching 8 bases. Germline V gives CDR1 MRHNA, CDR2 SNTAGT. The CDR3 is made up of 16 amino acids. J lost 6 bases, V lost 2 bases, and 9 bases had no gene match. In DNA form, the CDR3 reads TGTGCCAGCAGTGACCCGGGGGGGCCGGGTGGCAATGAGCAGTTCTTC. Protein: CASSDPGGPGGNEQFF.